This paragraph reports one TCR beta chain. This entry is derived from a study of Graves' ophthalmopathy and Graves' hyperthyroidism. TCR beta CDR3 regions were amplified from RNA transcripts. The library came from an HTBI-primed first-round RT-PCR and a second-round multiplex PCR. MiXCR, run by TCRdb on the multiplex PCR reads, gives a single entry per CDR3 protein. The sample yields hundreds of thousands of distinct CDR3 sequences, around 42% seen once. V shed 3 bases, J shed 6 bases, and the junction held 5 bases outside the gene matches. The length of the CDR3 is 14 residues. Germline CDR1 LNHNV, CDR2 YYDKDF (reference sequence). Diagnostic conclusions were grounded in clinical symptoms, serum thyroxine, TRAb, thyroid ultrasound and orbital computed tomography.

The TCR comes from an adult man with Graves' ophthalmopathy. The source material was peripheral blood. The chain couples TRBV15 to TRBJ1-1; 9 bases are shared with TRBD1. This CDR3 reads CATSRTGGDSEAFF. In DNA form, the CDR3 reads TGTGCCACCAGCAGGACAGGGGGGGATTCTGAAGCTTTCTTT.